This T cell receptor (beta chain) is from a study of CD8+CD57+ T cells in acquired aplastic anemia. Genomic DNA, serving as template, underwent TCR beta VDJ and CDR3 profiling. TCRdb reprocessed the reads via MiXCR and lists one record per CDR3 protein. The sample includes over 150,000 distinct CDR3 sequences, less than 60% of them seen just once. In patients chosen for sequencing, flow cytometry had shown CD8+CD57+ cell expansion. Germline lookup yields CDR1 DFQATT and CDR2 SNEGSKA (reference sequence). Trimming stripped 0 bases from V and 0 bases from J, with 5 bases between. The CDR3 runs to 13 residues.

The chain has TRBV20-1 and TRBJ1-1; D gene uncertain. The source material was sorted CD4+, CD8+, or CD8+CD57+ T cells (not recorded which) from PBMCs. The TCR comes from a human donor with aplastic anemia. This CDR3 reads CSARDPVNTEAFF. The CDR3 bases are TGCAGTGCTAGAGATCCGGTGAACACTGAAGCTTTCTTT.